This T cell receptor (beta chain) was retrieved from a study of Graves' ophthalmopathy and Graves' hyperthyroidism. RNA served as the template for amplifying TCR beta CDR3 regions. HTBI primers primed a first-round RT-PCR, and a second-round multiplex PCR followed. A single record per CDR3 protein comes from TCRdb applying MiXCR to the multiplex PCR reads. This table has roughly 39,000 distinct CDR3 sequences, approximately 53% appearing once. Remarks on this clonotype: One junction end does not reproduce the germline sequence, and a read error may be involved.

The sequence came from an adult woman with stable Graves' hyperthyroidism. Source material: peripheral blood.

The CDR3 here is CASSDPTSGRDYERYF. The CDR3 nucleotides are TGTGCCAGCAGTGACCCGACTAGCGGGAGGGACTACGAGCGGTACTTC. The chain combines TRBV6-5 with TRBJ2-7; TRBD2 matches at 14 bases. Germline CDR1 reads MNHEY; CDR2 reads SVGAGI. The CDR3 covers 16 residues.